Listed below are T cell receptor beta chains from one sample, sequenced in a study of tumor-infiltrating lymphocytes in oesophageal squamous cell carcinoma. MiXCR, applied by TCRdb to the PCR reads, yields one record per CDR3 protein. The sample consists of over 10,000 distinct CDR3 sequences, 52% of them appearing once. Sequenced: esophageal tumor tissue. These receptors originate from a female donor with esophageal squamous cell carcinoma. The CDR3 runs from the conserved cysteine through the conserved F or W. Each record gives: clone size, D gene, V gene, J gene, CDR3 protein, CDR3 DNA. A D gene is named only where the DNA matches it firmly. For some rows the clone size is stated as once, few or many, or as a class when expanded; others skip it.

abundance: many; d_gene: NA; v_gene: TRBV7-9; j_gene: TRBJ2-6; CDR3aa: CASIPSGANVLTF; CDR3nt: TGTGCCAGCATCCCCTCTGGGGCCAACGTCCTGACTTTC
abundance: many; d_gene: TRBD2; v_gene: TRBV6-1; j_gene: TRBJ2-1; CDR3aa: CASRAGTSYNEQFF; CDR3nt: TGTGCCAGCAGGGCGGGGACTAGTTACAATGAGCAGTTCTTC
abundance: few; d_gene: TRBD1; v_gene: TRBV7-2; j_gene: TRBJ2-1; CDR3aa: CASSLTTGMHNEQFF; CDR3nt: TGTGCCAGCAGCTTAACGACAGGGATGCACAATGAGCAGTTCTTC
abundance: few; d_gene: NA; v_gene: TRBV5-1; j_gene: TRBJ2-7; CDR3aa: CASSLLGDYEQYF; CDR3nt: TGCGCCAGCAGCTTGTTAGGGGACTACGAGCAGTACTTC
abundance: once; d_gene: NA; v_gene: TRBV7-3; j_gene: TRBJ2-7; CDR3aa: CASSLARDNEQYF; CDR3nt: TGTGCCAGCAGCTTAGCCAGGGACAATGAGCAGTACTTC
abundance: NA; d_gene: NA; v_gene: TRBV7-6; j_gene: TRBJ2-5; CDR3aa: CASSPGTPYQETQYF; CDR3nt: TGTGCCAGCAGCCCCGGGACACCGTACCAAGAGACCCAGTACTTC
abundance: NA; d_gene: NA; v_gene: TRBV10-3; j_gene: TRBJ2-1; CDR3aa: CAIRTERLSNEQFF; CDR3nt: TGTGCCATCAGGACCGAGAGACTATCCAATGAGCAGTTCTTC
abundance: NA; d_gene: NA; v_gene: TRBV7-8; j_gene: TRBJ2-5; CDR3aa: CASSLVSGETQYF; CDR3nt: TGTGCCAGCAGCTTAGTATCAGGGGAGACCCAGTACTTC
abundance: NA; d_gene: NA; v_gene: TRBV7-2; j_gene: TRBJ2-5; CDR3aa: CASSLGQRQETQYF; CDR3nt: TGTGCCAGCAGCTTAGGACAGAGACAAGAGACCCAGTACTTC
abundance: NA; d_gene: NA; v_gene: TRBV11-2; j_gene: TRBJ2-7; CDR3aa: CASSIQGFEQYF; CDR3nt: TGTGCCAGCAGCATACAGGGTTTCGAGCAGTACTTC
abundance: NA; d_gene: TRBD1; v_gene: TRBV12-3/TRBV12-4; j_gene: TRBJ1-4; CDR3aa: CASSLVGTGSVKLFF; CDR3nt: TGTGCCAGCAGTTTAGTAGGGACAGGGTCAGTAAAACTGTTTTTT
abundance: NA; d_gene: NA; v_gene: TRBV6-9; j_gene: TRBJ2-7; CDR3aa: CASSYWQDSYEQYF; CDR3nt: TGTGCCAGCAGTTACTGGCAGGATTCCTACGAGCAGTACTTC
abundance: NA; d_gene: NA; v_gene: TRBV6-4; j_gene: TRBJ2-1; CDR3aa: CASSDGDYNEQFF; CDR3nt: TGTGCCAGCAGTGACGGCGATTACAATGAGCAGTTCTTC
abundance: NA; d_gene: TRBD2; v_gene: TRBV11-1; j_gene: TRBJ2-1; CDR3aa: CASRKPRTSGTNNEQFF; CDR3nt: TGTGCCAGCAGAAAGCCGCGGACTAGCGGAACGAACAATGAGCAGTTCTTC
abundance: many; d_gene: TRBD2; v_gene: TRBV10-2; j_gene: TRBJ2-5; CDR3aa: CASSAWVAGPEETQYF; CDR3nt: TGCGCCAGCAGTGCCTGGGTAGCGGGGCCCGAAGAGACCCAGTACTTC
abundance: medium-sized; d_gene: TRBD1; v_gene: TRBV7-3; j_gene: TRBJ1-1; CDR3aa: CASSWTGDTEAFF; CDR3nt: TGTGCCAGCAGCTGGACAGGCGACACTGAAGCTTTCTTT
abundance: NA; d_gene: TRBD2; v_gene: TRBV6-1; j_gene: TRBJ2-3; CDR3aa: CASSDGRRLAGGWLDTQYF; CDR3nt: TGTGCCAGCAGTGACGGGCGGAGACTAGCGGGAGGTTGGTTAGATACGCAGTATTTT
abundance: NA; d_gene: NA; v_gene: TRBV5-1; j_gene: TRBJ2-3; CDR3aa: CASSLGQRTDTQYF; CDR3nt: TGCGCCAGCAGCCTCGGACAGCGCACAGATACGCAGTATTTT
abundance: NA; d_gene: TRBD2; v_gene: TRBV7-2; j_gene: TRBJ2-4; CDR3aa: CASSTRTSGRYNEQYF; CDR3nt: TGTGCCAGCAGCACTCGGACTAGCGGGAGGTACAATGAGCAGTACTTC
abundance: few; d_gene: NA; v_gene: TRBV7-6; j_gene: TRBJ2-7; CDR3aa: CASSLTTGYEQYF; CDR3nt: TGTGCCAGCAGCTTAACAACGGGGTACGAGCAGTACTTC
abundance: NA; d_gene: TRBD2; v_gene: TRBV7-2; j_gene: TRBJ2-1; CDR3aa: CASSTVGLVNEQFF; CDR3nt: TGTGCCAGCAGCACAGTCGGACTAGTAAATGAGCAGTTCTTC
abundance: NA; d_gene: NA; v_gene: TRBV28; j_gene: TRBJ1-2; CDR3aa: CASSPPGNYGYTF; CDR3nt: TGTGCCAGCAGTCCCCCGGGAAACTATGGCTACACCTTC
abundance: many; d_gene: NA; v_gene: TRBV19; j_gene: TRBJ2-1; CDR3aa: CASSISSMINEQFF; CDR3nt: TGTGCCAGTAGTATCTCCAGTATGATCAATGAGCAGTTCTTC
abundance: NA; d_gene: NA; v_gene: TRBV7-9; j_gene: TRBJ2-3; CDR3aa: CASSSRTSTDTQYF; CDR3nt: TGTGCCAGCAGCTCCCGGACTAGCACAGATACGCAGTATTTT
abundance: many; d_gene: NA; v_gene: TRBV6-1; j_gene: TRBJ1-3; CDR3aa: CASRSPQGGFGNTIYF; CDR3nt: TGTGCCAGCAGAAGCCCCCAAGGGGGTTTTGGAAACACCATATATTTT
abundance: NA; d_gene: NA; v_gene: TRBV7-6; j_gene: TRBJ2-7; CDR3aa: CASSQGQRGEQYF; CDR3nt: TGTGCCAGCAGTCAAGGGCAAAGGGGTGAGCAGTACTTC
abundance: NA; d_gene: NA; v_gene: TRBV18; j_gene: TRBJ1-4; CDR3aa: CASSREGSNEKLFF; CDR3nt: TGTGCCAGCTCACGGGAGGGATCTAATGAAAAACTGTTTTTT
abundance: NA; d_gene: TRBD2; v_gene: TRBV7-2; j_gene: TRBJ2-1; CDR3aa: CASSLASGRDYNEQFF; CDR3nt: TGTGCCAGCAGCTTAGCTAGCGGGAGGGACTACAATGAGCAGTTCTTC
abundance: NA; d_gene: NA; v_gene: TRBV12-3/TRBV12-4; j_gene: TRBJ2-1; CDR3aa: CASSATSGGHNEQFF; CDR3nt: TGTGCCAGCAGTGCCACTAGTGGGGGACACAATGAGCAGTTCTTC
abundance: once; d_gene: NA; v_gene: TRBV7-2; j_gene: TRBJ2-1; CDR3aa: CASSFSAGSQETQFF; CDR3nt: TGTGCCAGCAGCTTCTCGGCCGGGAGTCAAGAGACCCAGTTCTTC
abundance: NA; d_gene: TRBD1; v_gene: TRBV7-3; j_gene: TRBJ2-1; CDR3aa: CASSPTGTGANEQFF; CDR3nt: TGTGCCAGCAGCCCAACCGGGACAGGCGCGAATGAGCAGTTCTTC
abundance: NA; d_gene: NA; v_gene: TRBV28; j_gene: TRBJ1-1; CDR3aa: CASSLSTFGNTEAFF; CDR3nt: TGTGCCAGCAGTTTGAGCACTTTCGGGAACACTGAAGCTTTCTTT
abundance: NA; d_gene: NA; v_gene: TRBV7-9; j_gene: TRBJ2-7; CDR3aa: CASSGEGGSNYEQYF; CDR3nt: TGTGCCAGCAGCGGCGAAGGGGGTAGTAACTACGAGCAGTACTTC
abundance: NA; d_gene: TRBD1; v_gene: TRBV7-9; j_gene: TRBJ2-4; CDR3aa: CASSPQGNIQYF; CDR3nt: TGTGCCAGCAGCCCACAGGGGAACATTCAGTACTTC
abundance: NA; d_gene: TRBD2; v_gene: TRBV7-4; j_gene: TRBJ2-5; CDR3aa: CASSLPLTSGGETQYF; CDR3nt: TGTGCCAGCAGCTTACCACTAACTAGCGGTGGGGAGACCCAGTACTTC
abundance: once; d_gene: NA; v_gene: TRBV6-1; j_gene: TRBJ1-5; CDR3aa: CASVLQLDQPQHF; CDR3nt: TGTGCCAGCGTACTTCAGTTGGACCAGCCCCAGCATTTT
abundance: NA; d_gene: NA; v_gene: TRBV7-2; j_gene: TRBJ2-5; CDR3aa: CASSWGGGSQYF; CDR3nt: TGTGCCAGCAGTTGGGGGGGGGGCTCGCAGTACTTC
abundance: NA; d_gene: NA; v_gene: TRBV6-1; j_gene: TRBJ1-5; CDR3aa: CASSTGRHLNQPQHF; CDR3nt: TGTGCCAGCAGTACTGGGCGACACCTTAATCAGCCCCAGCATTTT
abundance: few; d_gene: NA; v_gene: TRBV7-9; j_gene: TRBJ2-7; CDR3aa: CASRAPGPNREQYF; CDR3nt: TGTGCCAGCAGGGCGCCAGGGCCCAATAGGGAGCAGTACTTC
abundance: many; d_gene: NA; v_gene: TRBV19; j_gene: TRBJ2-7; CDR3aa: CASRPGHPYEQYF; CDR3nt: TGTGCCAGTAGACCAGGGCATCCCTACGAGCAGTACTTC
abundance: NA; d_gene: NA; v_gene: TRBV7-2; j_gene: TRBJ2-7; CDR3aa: CASSPVYEQYF; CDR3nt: TGTGCCAGCAGCCCCGTCTACGAGCAGTACTTC
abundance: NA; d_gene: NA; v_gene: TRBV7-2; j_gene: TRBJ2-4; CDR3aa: CASSLTGQSTKNIQYF; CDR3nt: TGTGCCAGCAGCTTAACGGGGCAAAGCACCAAAAACATTCAGTACTTC
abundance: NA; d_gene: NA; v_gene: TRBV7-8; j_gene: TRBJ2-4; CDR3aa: CASSSGAHKNIQYF; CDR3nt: TGTGCCAGCAGCTCGGGGGCCCACAAAAACATTCAGTACTTC
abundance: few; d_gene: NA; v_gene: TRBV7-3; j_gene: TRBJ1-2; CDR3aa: CASSLYGGNYGYTF; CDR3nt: TGTGCCAGCAGCTTATACGGCGGAAACTATGGCTACACCTTC
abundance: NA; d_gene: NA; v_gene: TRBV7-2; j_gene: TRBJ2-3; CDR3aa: CASSLAGGATDTQYF; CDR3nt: TGTGCCAGCAGCTTAGCGGGGGGGGCCACAGATACGCAGTATTTT
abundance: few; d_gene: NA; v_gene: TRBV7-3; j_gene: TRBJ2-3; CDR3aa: CASSSHSSAGDTQYF; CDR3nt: TGTGCCAGCAGCTCCCATTCCAGCGCGGGGGATACGCAGTATTTT
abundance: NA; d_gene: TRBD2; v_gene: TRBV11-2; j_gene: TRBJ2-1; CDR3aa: CASSFGIAGAEQFF; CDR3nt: TGTGCCAGCAGCTTCGGGATAGCGGGAGCGGAGCAGTTCTTC
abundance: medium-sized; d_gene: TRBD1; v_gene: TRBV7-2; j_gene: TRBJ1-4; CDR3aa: CASSPRDRGRVGEKLFF; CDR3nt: TGTGCCAGCAGCCCCCGGGACAGGGGGCGAGTCGGGGAAAAACTGTTTTTT
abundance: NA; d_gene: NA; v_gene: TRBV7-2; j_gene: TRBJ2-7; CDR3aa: CASRRLPLYEQYF; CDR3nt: TGTGCCAGCCGCCGACTCCCTCTCTACGAGCAGTACTTC
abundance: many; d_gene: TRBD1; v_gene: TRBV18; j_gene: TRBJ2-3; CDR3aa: CASSPPQGQGADTQYF; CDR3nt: TGTGCCAGCTCACCACCCCAGGGACAGGGGGCAGATACGCAGTATTTT
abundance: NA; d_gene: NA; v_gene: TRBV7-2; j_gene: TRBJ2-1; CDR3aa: CASRRALYNEQFF; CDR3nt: TGTGCCAGCAGGCGGGCGCTATACAATGAGCAGTTCTTC
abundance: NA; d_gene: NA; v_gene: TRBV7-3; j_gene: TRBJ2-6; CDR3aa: CASSLMSSGANVLTF; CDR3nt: TGTGCCAGCAGCTTAATGTCCTCTGGGGCCAACGTCCTGACTTTC
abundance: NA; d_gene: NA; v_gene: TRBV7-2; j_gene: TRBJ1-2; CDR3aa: CASSFSRGDGYTF; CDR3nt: TGTGCCAGCAGCTTTTCAAGGGGTGACGGCTACACCTTC